Each of the 2 T cell receptor beta chains below was sequenced from the same sample in a study of spatial heterogeneity in lung cancer. MiXCR, run by TCRdb on the 5' RACE reads, gives a single entry per CDR3 protein. The sample lists over 75,000 distinct CDR3 sequences, roughly a fifth occurring once. The time point was: sample taken at primary tumor resection. Unsorted samples of tumor, nontumor lung or frozen PBMC had their whole RNA sequenced. Here the sequenced sample was PBMCs, taken at surgery. The receptors shown here come from a male donor with early-stage non-small cell lung cancer.

This clonotype has more than one count but fewer than ten. The chain has TRBV5-1 and TRBJ2-3; D not certain. The germline V gene has CDR1 SGHRS and CDR2 YFSETQ. The CDR3 runs 12 residues. V lost 4 bases to trimming and J lost 4 bases, with 7 bases between them. CDR3 in amino acids: CASSANADTQYF. CDR3 bases: TGCGCCAGCAGCGCGAACGCAGATACGCAGTATTTT.

Remarks on this clonotype: A much larger clone differs from this one at a single base, so this may be a read error. This CDR3 is missing its conserved last phenylalanine or tryptophan, likely due to a read error. The CDR3 spells CASSLATDTQYS. The CDR3 DNA is TGCGCCAGCAGCTTGGCCACAGATACGCAGTATTCT. This sequence joins TRBV5-1 and TRBJ2-3; D unresolved. V was shortened by 0 bases and J by 2 bases, with 1 base between the two germline ends. This CDR3 spans 12 amino acids. Germline V gene data show CDR1 as SGHRS and CDR2 as YFSETQ.